Listed below are T cell receptor beta chains from one sample, sequenced in a study of blood T cells in healthy people across ages. TCRdb re-called the 5' RACE reads with MiXCR, one entry per CDR3 protein. This sample has roughly 1,500,000 distinct CDR3 sequences; about 32% occur once, and the top ten carry roughly 12%. Sequenced: blood. All receptors derive from a woman in her thirties in good health. Each CDR3 is given with its conserved first and last residue. A D gene is named only where the DNA matches it firmly. Size is stated for part of the rows, as once, few or many counts, or as a class when the clone is expanded.

>TRBJ2-3|TRBV5-1|TRBD1|few
TGCGCCAGCAGCGCGAACGGACAGGGGGCCGCAGATACGCAGTATTTT
CASSANGQGAADTQYF
>TRBJ2-5|TRBV11-2|NA|few
TGTGCCAGCAGCCCCTGGGGGCAGCCTCAAGAGACCCAGTACTTC
CASSPWGQPQETQYF
>TRBJ1-5|TRBV27|TRBD1|few
TGTGCCAGCAGTTTAAGGGCAGCCGGGACAGGGGGCAATCAGCCCCAGCATTTT
CASSLRAAGTGGNQPQHF
>TRBJ2-2|TRBV7-3|NA|few
TGTGCCAGCAGCTTCAGGATGAACACCGGGGAGCTGTTTTTT
CASSFRMNTGELFF
>TRBJ2-5|TRBV10-3|NA|many
TGTGCCATCAGTGAACTTATGCAGGAGACCCAGTACTTC
CAISELMQETQYF
>TRBJ2-7|TRBV4-1|TRBD2|NA
TGCGCCAGCAGCCCCGGGCCAGCGGGACCCCGGTACGAGCAGTACTTC
CASSPGPAGPRYEQYF
>TRBJ2-3|TRBV10-3|NA|many
TGTGCCATCACTTTGGGGGACACCCTTGCAGATACGCAGTATTTT
CAITLGDTLADTQYF
>TRBJ1-1|TRBV20-1|TRBD1|few
TGCAGTGCTAGAGAGCCGGACAGGGTATCAACTGAAGCTTTCTTT
CSAREPDRVSTEAFF
>TRBJ2-1|TRBV6-1|TRBD1|few
TGTGCCAGCAGAGGGACAGGGTTTACTAGCGCGGGAAATGAGCAGTTCTTC
CASRGTGFTSAGNEQFF
>TRBJ2-1|TRBV5-4|NA|NA
TGTGCCAGCAGCTCTAACCCAGGGAGCTCCTACAATGAGCAGTTCTTC
CASSSNPGSSYNEQFF
>TRBJ2-5|TRBV29-1|TRBD1|many
TGCAGCGGCCTGGGTCGGACAGGGGAGACCCAGTACTTC
CSGLGRTGETQYF
>TRBJ1-2|TRBV27|NA|NA
TGTGCCAGCAGTTTACTAGGGGGGCCTAACTATGGCTACACCTTC
CASSLLGGPNYGYTF
>TRBJ1-2|TRBV13|NA|NA
TGTGCCAGCAGCTTATGGTTTGAGGCAACGACTTATGGCTACACCTTC
CASSLWFEATTYGYTF
>TRBJ2-3|TRBV12-3/TRBV12-4|NA|many
TGTGCCAGCAGTTTTTTCACAGATACGCAGTATTTT
CASSFFTDTQYF
>TRBJ2-3|TRBV5-1|NA|few
TGCGCCAGCAGCAAGGGTGCTAGCACAGATACGCAGTATTTT
CASSKGASTDTQYF
>TRBJ2-7|TRBV11-1|NA|NA
TGTGCCAGCAGCTTAGCGCCAGAGCCGAGCTACGAGCAGTACTTC
CASSLAPEPSYEQYF
>TRBJ1-6|TRBV20-1|TRBD1|few
TGCAGTGCTAGGTTTGAGGGGACAGATAATTCACCCCTCCACTTT
CSARFEGTDNSPLHF
>TRBJ2-2|TRBV30|TRBD2|once
TGTGCCTGGAGGACTAGCGGGGGGATCACCGGGGAGCTGTTTTTT
CAWRTSGGITGELFF
>TRBJ2-1|TRBV7-2|TRBD2|once
TGTGCCAGCAGCTTAAGACTAGCGGAGTACAATGAGCAGTTCTTC
CASSLRLAEYNEQFF
>TRBJ2-4|TRBV30|NA|few
TGTGCCGGAAAGGGGGACACTAAAAACATTCAGTACTTC
CAGKGDTKNIQYF